The count of the clone carrying this T cell receptor (beta chain) is one. The assay was immunoSEQ multiplex PCR, and TCRdb's table has in-frame clones only and misses some. The sample comprises tens of thousands of clones, around 87% of which are singletons, and under 6.5% rests with the top ten. CDR1 KGHSH and CDR2 LQKENI come from the germline V gene. The CDR3 is made up of 15 amino acids. Trimming shortened V by 3 bases and J by 3 bases, and 14 bases separated the two germline ends. This specimen belongs to a study of technical replicates of blood from several donors. The sequence was collected from a human donor in good health. Some clones in this sample may be carry-over from other donors' samples. The sample comprised PBMCs. The chain links TRBV18 to TRBJ1-1, with D perhaps TRBD1 (5 bases). CDR3 nucleotide sequence: TGTGCCAGCTCACCGTCGGGGGGACTCTACACTGAAGCTTTCTTT. It translates to CASSPSGGLYTEAFF.